This T cell receptor beta chain was profiled in a study of blood T cells in healthy people across ages. Points from the study as a whole: Both naive CD4+ cell counts and diversity were greater in long-lived donors than in aged donors.

Ranging in age from about 6 to 90, the donors were healthy Caucasian individuals from Russia. A second PCR, run for about 7 to 12 cycles, used a sample-barcoded 5' primer plus a J-beta primer mix. TCRdb reanalysed the 5' RACE reads using MiXCR and keeps one entry per CDR3 protein. The sample shows approximately 780,000 distinct CDR3 sequences, roughly 26% of them seen only once. Germline lookup yields CDR1 WNHNN and CDR2 SYGVQD (reference sequence). Between the trimmed V and J ends, which lost 3 bases and 1 base, there was a span of 12 bases. CDR3 length: 15 amino acids. This clonotype was recorded once. Its antigen is not identified. Separately, the same data were catalogued under a study of T cells of mothers and their children. That report notes: Persisting microchimeric T cell clones went undetected.

The sample taken for sequencing was blood. The V call is TRBV10-1, the J call TRBJ2-5, with D possibly matching TRBD2 (6 bases). The clonotype comes from a boy younger than 18 in good health. The DNA for the CDR3 is TGCGCCAGCAGTGACCACCGGGACTTCCAAGAGACCCAGTACTTC. Translating it yields CASSDHRDFQETQYF.